This paragraph reports one TCR beta chain. Its antigen specificity is not known. No base-level quality is on record; no much larger clone is a single base apart. V is cut by 4 bases and J by 1 base, and the space between the germline ends is 17 bases. Measured from the cysteine to the phenylalanine, the CDR3 is 17 residues long. The DNA shown is the 51-base CDR3, in frame from base 1. CDR1 SGHTA and CDR2 FQGNSA were looked up in the germline V gene. In light of the paper, this sample's time point label describes: baseline before first vaccination. The vaccinee samples were drawn from two UK trials, COV001 and COV002, one of which was a single-blind randomized controlled phase 2/3 trial testing AZD1222 (ChAdOx1 nCoV-19) in healthy adults. For TCRbeta chain sequencing, PBMC samples from trial participants were taken at day 0 and at day 28 after the second dose. The data were taken from a study of T cell responses to AZD1222 COVID-19 vaccine (dated by TCRdb to the early 2020s). As for the study more broadly: AZD1222 recipients given second doses at about 4 weeks or at about 12 weeks were pooled, since spike-specific TCR depth and breadth were not found to differ between the two schedules. Trial participants were enrolled into age subgroups of 18-55, 56-69 and 70-plus years, which contained approximately 150, 28 and 58 TCR-sequenced participants, respectively. TCR sequencing was performed for over 230 trial participants, of whom roughly 200 were given two doses of AZD1222 and around 25 were given two doses of MenACWY control vaccine. Paper-wide results and their limitations: Participants were mostly white British, with more females than males. The authors suggested clonal diversity may have been underestimated. Epitopes outside the regions mutated in the B.1.351 and B.1.1.7 variants were reportedly recognized by nearly half of the unique spike-specific TCRs. Only five to seven AZD1222 recipients were SARS-CoV-2 seropositive at baseline, limiting conclusions about previously exposed vaccinees. Because no samples from the day 14 peak response were available, repertoires could be characterized only after the peak T cell response. The 56-69-year group was small, and its depth increase did not reach significance, likely because of low power. Vaccine-associated CD4 TCRs spanned the whole spike protein, with dominant responses in regions 160-218 and 743-854. After two AZD1222 doses, both the breadth and the depth of spike-specific TCRs were significantly higher than at day 0 and than in MenACWY recipients.

The CDR3 regions of human TCRbeta chains were analyzed by immunosequencing. As for how the authors treated the data: TCRs in the repertoires were matched against a reference library of SARS-CoV-2-specific TCRs that had been generated with the MIRA antigen-specificity platform. Breadth was defined as the fraction of unique TCRs that were SARS-CoV-2-associated. Depth was defined as the fraction of total T cells that were SARS-CoV-2-associated. Each spike-specific TCR was assigned to its reactive spike region and to a CD4 or CD8 class using the MIRA data. Log10-transformed breadth and depth values were compared by one-way ANOVA with Sidak's multiple comparisons tests. TCRdb re-hosts the immuneACCESS table, in-frame sequences only. Its copies lack some clones; in the studies checked, an unresolved V gene accounts for under half of them, and the cause for the rest is not known. That table gives V, J and clone size, and the DNA gave D and trimming. The sample contains roughly 82,000 clones, 70% to 90% of them found a single time. Less than 15% of the sample lies in the top ten.

The material was peripheral blood, obtained on day 0 of AZD1222 vaccination. The rearrangement combines TRBV7-2 with TRBJ1-5; the D gene remains uncertain. This receptor was taken from an adult in good health. The bases are TGTGCCAGCAGCTCCACCCCTCAAGGGTGGAGCAATCAGCCCCAGCATTTT. Translated, this gives CASSSTPQGWSNQPQHF.